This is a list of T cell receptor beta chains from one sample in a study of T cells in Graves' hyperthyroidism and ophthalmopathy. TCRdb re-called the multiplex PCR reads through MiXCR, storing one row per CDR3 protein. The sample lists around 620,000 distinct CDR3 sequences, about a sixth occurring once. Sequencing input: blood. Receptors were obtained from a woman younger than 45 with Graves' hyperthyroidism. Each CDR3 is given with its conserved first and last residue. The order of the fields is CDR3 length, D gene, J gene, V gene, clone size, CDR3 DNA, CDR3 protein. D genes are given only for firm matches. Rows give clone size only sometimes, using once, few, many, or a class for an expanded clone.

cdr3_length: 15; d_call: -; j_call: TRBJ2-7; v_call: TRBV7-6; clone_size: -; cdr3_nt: TGTGCCAGCAGCCTGCCTAGTGGCCGGTTCCACGAGCAGTACTTC; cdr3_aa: CASSLPSGRFHEQYF
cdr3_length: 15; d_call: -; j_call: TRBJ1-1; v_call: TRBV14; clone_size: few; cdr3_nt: TGTGCCAGCAGCCAAGGGGCTCTACGGTACACTGAAGCTTTCTTT; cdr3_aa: CASSQGALRYTEAFF
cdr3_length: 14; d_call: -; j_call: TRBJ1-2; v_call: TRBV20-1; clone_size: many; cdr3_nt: TGCAGTGCCAGAGTTGGTGAAGGGGCCGATGGCTACACCTTC; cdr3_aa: CSARVGEGADGYTF
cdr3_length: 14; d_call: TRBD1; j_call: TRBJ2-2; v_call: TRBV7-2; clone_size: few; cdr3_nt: TGTGCCAGCGACCGCCGAGACAGGGTCGGGGAGCTGTTTTTT; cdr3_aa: CASDRRDRVGELFF
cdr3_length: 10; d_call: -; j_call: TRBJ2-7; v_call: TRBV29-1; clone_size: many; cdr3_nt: TGCAGCGTTTACCATTACGAGCAGTACTTC; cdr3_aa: CSVYHYEQYF
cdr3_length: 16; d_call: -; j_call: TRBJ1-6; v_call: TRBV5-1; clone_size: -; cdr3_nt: TGCGCCAGCAGCTTGGTGGCGGGGGACTGGAATTCACCCCTCCACTTT; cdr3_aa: CASSLVAGDWNSPLHF
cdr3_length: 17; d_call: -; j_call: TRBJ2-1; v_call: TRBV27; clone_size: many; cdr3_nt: TGTGCCAGCAGCCCCGATCGGTTAGCGCTCTCCTACAATGAGCAGTTCTTC; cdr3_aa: CASSPDRLALSYNEQFF
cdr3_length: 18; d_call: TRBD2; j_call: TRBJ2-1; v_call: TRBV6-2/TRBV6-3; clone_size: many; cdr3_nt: TGTGCCAGCAGTTCCGCAACTAGCGCGATGAACTCCTACAATGAGCAGTTCTTC; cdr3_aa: CASSSATSAMNSYNEQFF
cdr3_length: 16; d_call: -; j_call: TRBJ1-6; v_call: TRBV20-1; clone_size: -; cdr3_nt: TGCAGTGCTAGCACAATACAGGGCCCGGGGGGATCACCCCTCCACTTT; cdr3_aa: CSASTIQGPGGSPLHF
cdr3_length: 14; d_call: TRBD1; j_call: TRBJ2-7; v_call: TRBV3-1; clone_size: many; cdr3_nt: TGTGCCAGCAGCTGGCGGGACAGGGGTTACGAGCAGTACTTC; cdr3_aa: CASSWRDRGYEQYF
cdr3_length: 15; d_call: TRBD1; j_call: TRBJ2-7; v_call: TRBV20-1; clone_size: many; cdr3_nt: TGCAGTGCTAATCCGGACAGGGGCTACTCCTACGAGCAGTACTTC; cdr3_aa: CSANPDRGYSYEQYF
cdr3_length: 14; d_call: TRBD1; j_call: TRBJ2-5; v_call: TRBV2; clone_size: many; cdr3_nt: TGTGCCAGCAGATATCCAGGGGGCGAGGAGACCCAGTACTTC; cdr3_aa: CASRYPGGEETQYF
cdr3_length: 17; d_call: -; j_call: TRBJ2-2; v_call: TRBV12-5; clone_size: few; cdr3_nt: TGTGCTAGTGGTTTGGTACTCGATGCGGGATTCACCGGGGAGCTGTTTTTT; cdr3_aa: CASGLVLDAGFTGELFF
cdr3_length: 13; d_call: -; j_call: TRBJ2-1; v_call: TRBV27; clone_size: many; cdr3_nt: TGTGCCAGCAGGAAGACCTCCTACAATGAGCAGTTCTTC; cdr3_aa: CASRKTSYNEQFF
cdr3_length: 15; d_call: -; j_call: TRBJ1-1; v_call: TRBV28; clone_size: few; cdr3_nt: TGTGCCAGCAGTTCCCTCCGGGGGGGGCATACTGAAGCTTTCTTT; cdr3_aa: CASSSLRGGHTEAFF
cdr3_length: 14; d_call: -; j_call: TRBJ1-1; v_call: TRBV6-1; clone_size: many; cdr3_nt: TGTGCCAGCAGTTATTCCACAGCGAACACTGAAGCTTTCTTT; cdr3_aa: CASSYSTANTEAFF
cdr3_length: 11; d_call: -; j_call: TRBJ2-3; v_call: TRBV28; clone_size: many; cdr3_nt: TGTGCCAGCAGTTTGGAGGGTGCGCAGTATTTT; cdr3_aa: CASSLEGAQYF
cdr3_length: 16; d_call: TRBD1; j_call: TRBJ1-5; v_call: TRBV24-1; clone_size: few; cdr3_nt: TGTGCCACCAGTGATCCCGGGGACAGCCCCAATCAGCCCCAGCATTTT; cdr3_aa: CATSDPGDSPNQPQHF
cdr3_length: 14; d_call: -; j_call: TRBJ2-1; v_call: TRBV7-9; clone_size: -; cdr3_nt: TGTGCCAGCAGCTATAAGGGATGGGGCAACGAGCAGTTCTTC; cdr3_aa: CASSYKGWGNEQFF
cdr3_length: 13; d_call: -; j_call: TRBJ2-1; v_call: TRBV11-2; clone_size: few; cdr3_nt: TGTGCCAGCAGCTTAGGTTTGAAAAATGAGCAGTTCTTC; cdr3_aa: CASSLGLKNEQFF
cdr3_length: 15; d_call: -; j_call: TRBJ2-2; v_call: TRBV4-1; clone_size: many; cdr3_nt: TGCGCCAGCAGCCCTCAGGTGGGGGACACCGGGGAGCTGTTTTTT; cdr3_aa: CASSPQVGDTGELFF
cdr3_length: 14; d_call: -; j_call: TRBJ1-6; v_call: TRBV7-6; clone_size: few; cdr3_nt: TGTGCCAGCAGCGTAAACCGAGGGAATTCACCCCTCCACTTT; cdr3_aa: CASSVNRGNSPLHF
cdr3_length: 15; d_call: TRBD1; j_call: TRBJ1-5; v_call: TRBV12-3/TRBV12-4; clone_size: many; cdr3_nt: TGTGCCAGCACCCCGGGACAGGGGGCAAATCAGCCCCAGCATTTT; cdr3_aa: CASTPGQGANQPQHF
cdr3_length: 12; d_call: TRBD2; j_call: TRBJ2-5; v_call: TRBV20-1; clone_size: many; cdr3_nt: TGCAGTGGTGGCGGGAGGGTGGAGACCCAGTACTTC; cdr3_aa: CSGGGRVETQYF
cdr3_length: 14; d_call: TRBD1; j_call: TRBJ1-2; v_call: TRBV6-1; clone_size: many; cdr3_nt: TGTGCCAGCACCCCGGGACAGGACTTCTATGGCTACACCTTC; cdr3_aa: CASTPGQDFYGYTF
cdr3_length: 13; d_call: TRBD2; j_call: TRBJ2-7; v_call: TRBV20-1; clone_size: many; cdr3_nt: TGCAGTGCGACTAGCGGGAGGTTGTACGAGCAGTACTTC; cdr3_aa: CSATSGRLYEQYF
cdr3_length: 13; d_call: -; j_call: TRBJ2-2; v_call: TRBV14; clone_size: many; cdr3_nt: TGTGCCAGCAGCCACCTTAGCCCCGGGGAGCTGTTTTTT; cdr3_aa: CASSHLSPGELFF
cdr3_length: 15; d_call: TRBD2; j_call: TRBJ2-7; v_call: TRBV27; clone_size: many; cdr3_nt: TGTGCCAGCAGTTTATCGGGCGGGGGTGGCTACGAGCAGTACTTC; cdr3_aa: CASSLSGGGGYEQYF
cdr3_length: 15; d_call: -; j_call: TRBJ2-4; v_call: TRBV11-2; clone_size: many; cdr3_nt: TGTGCCAGCAGCTTAGGGCGGCTAGCCAAAAACATTCAGTACTTC; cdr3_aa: CASSLGRLAKNIQYF
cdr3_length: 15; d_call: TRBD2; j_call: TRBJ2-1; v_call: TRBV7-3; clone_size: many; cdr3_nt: TGTGCCAGCAGCCACGGCACTAGCGGGACCCCCGAGCAGTTCTTC; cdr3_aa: CASSHGTSGTPEQFF
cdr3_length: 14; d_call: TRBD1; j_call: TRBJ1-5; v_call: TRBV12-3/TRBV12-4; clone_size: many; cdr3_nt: TGTGCCAGCAGTCCCGGGACAGGGCTTCAGCCCCAGCATTTT; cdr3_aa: CASSPGTGLQPQHF
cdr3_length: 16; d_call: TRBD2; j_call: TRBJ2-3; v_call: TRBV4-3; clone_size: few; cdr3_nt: TGCGCCAGCAGCCAGGGTGGACTAGCGGGTTCAGATACGCAGTATTTT; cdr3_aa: CASSQGGLAGSDTQYF
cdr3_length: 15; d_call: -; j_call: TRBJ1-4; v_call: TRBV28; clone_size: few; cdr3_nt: TGTGCCAGCACCCCTGGTGGGGAAACTAATGAAAAACTGTTTTTT; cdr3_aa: CASTPGGETNEKLFF
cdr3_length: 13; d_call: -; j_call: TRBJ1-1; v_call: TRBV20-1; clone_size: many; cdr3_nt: TGCAGTGTTATGGACATTTTCGGCACTGAAGCTTTCTTT; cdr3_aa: CSVMDIFGTEAFF
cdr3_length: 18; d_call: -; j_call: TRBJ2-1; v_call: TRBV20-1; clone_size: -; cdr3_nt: TGCAGTGCTAGAGCCCAATTATCCGGGATCTTAGGCTACAATGAGCAGTTCTTC; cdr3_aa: CSARAQLSGILGYNEQFF
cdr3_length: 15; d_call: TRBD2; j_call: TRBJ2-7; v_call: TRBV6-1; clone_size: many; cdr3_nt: TGTGCCAGCTCCCGATTGAGCGGGAGTTCCTACGAGCAGTACTTC; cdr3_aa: CASSRLSGSSYEQYF
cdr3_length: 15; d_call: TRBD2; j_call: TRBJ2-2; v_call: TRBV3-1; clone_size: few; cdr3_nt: TGTGCCAGCAGCCAAGGGACTAGCCGAAACGGGGAGCTGTTTTTT; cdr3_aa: CASSQGTSRNGELFF
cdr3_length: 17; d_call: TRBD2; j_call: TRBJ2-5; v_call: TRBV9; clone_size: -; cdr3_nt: TGTGCCAGCAGCGAGGGGACTAGCGGGCCGGGAGAGGAGACCCAGTACTTC; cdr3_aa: CASSEGTSGPGEETQYF
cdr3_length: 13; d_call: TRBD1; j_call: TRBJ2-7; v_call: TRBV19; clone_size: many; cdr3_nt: TGTGCCAGTAGCAGACAGGGAAGCGACGAGCAGTACTTC; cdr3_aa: CASSRQGSDEQYF
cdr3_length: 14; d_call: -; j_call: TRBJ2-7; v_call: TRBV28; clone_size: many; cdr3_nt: TGTGCCAGCAGTTTACGGGGGGCGCTCCACGAGCAGTACTTC; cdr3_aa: CASSLRGALHEQYF